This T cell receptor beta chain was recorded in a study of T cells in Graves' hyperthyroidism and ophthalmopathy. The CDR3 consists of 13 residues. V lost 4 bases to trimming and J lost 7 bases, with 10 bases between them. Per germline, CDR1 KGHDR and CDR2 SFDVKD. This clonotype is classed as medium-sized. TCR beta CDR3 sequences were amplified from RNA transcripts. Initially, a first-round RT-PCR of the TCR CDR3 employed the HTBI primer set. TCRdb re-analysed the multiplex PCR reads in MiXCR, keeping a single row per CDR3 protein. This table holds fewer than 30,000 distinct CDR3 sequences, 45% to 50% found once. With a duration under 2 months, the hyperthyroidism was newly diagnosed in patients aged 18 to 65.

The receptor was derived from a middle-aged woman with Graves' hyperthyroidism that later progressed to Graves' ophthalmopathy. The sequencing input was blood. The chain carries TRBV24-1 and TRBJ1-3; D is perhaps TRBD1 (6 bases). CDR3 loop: CATSEQGGNTIYF. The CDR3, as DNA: TGTGCCACCAGTGAACAGGGTGGGAACACCATATATTTT.